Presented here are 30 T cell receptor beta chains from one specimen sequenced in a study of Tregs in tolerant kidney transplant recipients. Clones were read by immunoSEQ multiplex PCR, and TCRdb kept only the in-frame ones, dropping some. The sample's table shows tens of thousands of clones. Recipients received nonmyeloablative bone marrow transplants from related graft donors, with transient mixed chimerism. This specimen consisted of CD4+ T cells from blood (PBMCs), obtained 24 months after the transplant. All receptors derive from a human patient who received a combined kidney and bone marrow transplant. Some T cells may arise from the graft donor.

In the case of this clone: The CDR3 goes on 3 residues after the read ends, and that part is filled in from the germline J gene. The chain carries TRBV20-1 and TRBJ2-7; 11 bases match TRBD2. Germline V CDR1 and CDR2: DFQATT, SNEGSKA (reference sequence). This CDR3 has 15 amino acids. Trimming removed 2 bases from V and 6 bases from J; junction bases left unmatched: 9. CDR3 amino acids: CSARIPLAGVGEQYF. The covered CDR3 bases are TGCAGTGCTAGAATTCCACTAGCGGGAGTAGGCGAG.

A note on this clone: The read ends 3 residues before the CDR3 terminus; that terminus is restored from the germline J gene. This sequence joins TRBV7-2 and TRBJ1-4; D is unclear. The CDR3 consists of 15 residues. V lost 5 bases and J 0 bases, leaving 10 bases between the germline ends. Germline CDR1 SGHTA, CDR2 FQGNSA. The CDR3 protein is CASSVQVSTNEKLFF. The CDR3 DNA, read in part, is TGTGCCAGCAGCGTTCAGGTTTCAACTAATGAAAAA.

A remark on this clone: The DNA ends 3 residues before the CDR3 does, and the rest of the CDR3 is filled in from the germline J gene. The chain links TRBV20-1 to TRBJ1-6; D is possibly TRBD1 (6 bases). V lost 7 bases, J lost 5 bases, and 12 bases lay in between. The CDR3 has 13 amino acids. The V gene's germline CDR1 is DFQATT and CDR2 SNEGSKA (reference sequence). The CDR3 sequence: CSGGQNNNSPLHF. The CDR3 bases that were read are TGCAGTGGAGGACAGAATAATAATTCACCC.

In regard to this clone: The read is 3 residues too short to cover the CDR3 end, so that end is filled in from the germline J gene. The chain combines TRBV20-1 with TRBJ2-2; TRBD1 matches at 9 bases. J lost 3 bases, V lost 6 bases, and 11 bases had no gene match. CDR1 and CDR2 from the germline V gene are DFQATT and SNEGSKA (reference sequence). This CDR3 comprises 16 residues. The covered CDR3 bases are TGCAGTGCACAGAGCCCCGGGACAGGGTACACCGGGGAG. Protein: CSAQSPGTGYTGE. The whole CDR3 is CSAQSPGTGYTGELFF.

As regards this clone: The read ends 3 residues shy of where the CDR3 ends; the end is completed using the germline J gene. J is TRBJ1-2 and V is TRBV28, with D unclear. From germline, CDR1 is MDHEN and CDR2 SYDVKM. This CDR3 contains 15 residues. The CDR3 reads CATNPHSGRAGGYTF. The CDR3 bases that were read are TGTGCCACAAACCCCCACTCGGGGAGGGCAGGCGGC.

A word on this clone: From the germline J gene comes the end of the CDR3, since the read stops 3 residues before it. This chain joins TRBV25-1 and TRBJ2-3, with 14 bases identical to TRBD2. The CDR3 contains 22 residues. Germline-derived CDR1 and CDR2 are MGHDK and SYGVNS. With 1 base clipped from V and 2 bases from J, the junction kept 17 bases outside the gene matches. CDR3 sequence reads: CASSESKWTSGRSLEHTDTQYF. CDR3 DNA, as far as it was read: TGTGCCAGCAGTGAATCAAAGTGGACTAGCGGGAGGTCCCTTGAGCACACAGATACG.

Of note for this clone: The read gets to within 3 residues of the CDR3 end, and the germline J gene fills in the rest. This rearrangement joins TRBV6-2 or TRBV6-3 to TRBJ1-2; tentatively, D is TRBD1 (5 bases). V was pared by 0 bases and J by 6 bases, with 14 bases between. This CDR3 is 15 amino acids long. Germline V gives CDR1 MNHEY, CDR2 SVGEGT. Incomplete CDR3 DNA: TGTGCCAGCAGTTACTCGCGGCGGCAGGGAGATGGC. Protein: CASSYSRRQGDG. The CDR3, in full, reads CASSYSRRQGDGYTF.

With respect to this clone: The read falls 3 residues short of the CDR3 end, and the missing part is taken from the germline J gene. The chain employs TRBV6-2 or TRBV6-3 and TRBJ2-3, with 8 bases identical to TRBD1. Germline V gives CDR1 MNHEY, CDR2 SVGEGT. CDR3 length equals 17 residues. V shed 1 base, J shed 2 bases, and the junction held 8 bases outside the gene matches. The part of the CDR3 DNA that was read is TGTGCCAGCAGTTACTTGACAGGGGCCCGTGTCACAGATACG. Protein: CASSYLTGARVTDT. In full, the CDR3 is CASSYLTGARVTDTQYF.

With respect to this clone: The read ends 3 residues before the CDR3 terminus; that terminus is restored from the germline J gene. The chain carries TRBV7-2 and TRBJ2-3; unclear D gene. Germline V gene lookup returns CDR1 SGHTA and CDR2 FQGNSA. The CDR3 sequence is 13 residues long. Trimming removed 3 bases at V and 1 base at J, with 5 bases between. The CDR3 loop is CASSFYGTDTQYF. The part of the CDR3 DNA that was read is TGTGCCAGCAGCTTCTACGGCACAGATACG.

The covered CDR3 bases are TGTGCCAGCAGCCTTCCGGGACAGGGGAATGAAAAA. It translates to CASSLPGQGNEK. In full, the CDR3 is CASSLPGQGNEKLFF. This chain links TRBV4-2 with TRBJ1-4, with 10 bases aligning to TRBD1. Read sequence stops 3 residues before the CDR3 end, and the germline J gene provides the missing end. CDR3 length equals 15 residues. Germline V gene data show CDR1 as LGHNA and CDR2 as YNFKEQ. J gave up 5 bases and V 4 bases, and 4 bases lay outside the gene matches.

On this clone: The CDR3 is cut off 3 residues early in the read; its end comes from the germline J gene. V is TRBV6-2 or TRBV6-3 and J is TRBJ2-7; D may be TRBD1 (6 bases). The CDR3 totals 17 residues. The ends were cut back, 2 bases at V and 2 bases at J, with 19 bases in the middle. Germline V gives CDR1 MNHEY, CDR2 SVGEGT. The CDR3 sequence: CASSYLGTLTITYEQYF. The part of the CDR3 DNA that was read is TGTGCCAGCAGTTACCTCGGGACACTAACGATAACCTACGAG.

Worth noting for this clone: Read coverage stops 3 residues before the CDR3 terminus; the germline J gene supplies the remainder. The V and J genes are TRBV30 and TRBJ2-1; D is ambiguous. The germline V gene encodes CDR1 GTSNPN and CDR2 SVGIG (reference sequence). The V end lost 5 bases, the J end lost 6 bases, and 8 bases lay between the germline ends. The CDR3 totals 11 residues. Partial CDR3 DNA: TGTGCCTGGGCCCTAAGCAATGAG. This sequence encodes CAWALSNE. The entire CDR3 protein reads CAWALSNEQFF.

The CDR3 loop is CASSLTGGNTEAFF. CDR3 DNA, as far as it was read: TGTGCCAGCAGCTTGACAGGAGGGAACACTGAA. This rearrangement joins TRBV5-5 to TRBJ1-1; D perhaps matches TRBD1 (5 bases). The read stops 3 residues short of the end of the CDR3; the missing end is completed from the germline J gene. Germline loops: CDR1 SGHKS, CDR2 YYEKEE (reference sequence). The CDR3 has 14 amino acids. V was pared by 1 base and J by 1 base, with 8 bases between.

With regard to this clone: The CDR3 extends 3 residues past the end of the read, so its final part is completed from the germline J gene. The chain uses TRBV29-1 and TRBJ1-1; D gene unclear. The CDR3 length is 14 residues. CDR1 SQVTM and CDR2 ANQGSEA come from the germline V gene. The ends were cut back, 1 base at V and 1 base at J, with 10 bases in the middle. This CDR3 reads CSVEVSLGNTEAFF. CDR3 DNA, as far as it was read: TGCAGCGTTGAAGTTAGCCTCGGGAACACTGAA.

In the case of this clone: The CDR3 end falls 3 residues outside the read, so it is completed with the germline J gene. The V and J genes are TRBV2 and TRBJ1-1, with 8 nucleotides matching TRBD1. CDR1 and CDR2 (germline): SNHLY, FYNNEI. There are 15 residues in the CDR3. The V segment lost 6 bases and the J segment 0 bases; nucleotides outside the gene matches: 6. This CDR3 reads CASRFAGQVNTEAFF. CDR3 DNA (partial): TGTGCCAGCAGATTTGCGGGACAGGTGAACACTGAA.

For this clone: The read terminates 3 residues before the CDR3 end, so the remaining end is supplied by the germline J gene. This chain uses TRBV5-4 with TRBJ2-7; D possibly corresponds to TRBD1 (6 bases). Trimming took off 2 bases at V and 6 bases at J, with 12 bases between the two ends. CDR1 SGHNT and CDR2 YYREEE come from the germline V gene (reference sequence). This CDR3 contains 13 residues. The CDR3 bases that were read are TGTGCCAGCAGCTTCGGACCAGGGGTCGAG. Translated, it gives CASSFGPGVE. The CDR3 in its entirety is CASSFGPGVEQYF.

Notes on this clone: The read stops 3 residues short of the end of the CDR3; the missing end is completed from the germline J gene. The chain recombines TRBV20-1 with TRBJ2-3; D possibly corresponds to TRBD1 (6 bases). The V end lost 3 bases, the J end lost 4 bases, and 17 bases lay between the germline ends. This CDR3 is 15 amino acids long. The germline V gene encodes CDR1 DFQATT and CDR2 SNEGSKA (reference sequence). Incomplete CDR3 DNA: TGCAGTGCTAGTAGAACGGCAGGGGTCGCAGATACG. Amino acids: CSASRTAGVADT. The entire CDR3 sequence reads CSASRTAGVADTQYF.

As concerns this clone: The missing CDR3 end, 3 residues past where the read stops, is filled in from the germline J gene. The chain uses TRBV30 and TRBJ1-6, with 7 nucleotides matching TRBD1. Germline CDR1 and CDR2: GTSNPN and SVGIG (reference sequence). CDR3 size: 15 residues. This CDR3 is CAYQGVSSYNSPLHF. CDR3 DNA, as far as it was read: TGTGCTTACCAGGGGGTGAGCTCCTATAATTCACCC.

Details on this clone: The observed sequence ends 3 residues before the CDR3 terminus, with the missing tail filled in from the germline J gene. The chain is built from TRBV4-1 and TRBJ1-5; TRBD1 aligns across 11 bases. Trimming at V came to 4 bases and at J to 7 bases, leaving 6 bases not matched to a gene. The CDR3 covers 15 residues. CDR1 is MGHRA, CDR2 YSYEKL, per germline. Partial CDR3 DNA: TGCGCCAGCAGCCCCCGGGACAGGGGGTTCCAGCCC. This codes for CASSPRDRGFQP. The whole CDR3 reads CASSPRDRGFQPQHF.

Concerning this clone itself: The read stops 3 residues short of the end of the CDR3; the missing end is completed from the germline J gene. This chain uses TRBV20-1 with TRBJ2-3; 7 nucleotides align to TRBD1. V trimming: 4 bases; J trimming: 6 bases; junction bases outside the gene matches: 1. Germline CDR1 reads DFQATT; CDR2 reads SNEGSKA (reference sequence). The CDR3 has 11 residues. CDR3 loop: CSAIQGDTQYF. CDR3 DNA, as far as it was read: TGCAGTGCTATACAGGGGGATACG.

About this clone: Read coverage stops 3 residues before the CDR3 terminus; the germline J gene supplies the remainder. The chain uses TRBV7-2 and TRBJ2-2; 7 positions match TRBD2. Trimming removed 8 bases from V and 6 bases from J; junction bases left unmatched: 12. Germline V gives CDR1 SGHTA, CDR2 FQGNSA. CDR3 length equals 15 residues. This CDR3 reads CASRIWAGESGELFF. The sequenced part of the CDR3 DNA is TGTGCCAGCCGGATCTGGGCGGGGGAGTCCGGGGAG. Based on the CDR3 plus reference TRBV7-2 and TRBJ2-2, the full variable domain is GAGVSQSPSNKVTEKGKDVELRCDPISGHTALYWYRQSLGQGLEFLIYFQGNSAPDKSGLPSDRFSAERTGGSVSTLTIQRTQQEDSAVYLCASRIWAGESGELFFGEGSRLTVL.

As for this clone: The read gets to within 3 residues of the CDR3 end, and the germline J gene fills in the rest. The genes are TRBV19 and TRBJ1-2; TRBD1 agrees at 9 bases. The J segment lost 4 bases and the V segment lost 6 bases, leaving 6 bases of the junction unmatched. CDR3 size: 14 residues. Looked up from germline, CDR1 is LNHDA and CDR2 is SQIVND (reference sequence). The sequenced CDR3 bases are TGTGCCAGTAGATCGGGGGACAGGGTCTATGGC. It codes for CASRSGDRVYG. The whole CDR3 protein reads CASRSGDRVYGYTF.

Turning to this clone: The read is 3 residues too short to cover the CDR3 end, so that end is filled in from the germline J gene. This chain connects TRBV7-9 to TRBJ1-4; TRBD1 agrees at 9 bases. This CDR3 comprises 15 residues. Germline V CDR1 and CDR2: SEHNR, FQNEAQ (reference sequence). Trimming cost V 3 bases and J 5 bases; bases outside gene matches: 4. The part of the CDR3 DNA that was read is TGTGCCAGCAGCTTCGGACAGGGGATAAATGAAAAA. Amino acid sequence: CASSFGQGINEK. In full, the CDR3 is CASSFGQGINEKLFF.

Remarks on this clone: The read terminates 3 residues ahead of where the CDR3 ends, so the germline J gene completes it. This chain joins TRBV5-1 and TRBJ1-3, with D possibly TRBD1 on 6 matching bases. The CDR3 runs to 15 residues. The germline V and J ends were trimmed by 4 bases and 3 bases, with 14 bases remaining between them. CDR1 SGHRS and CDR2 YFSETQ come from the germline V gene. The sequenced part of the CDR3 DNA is TGCGCCAGCAGCACCCACGGGACAATTGGAAACACC. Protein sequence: CASSTHGTIGNT. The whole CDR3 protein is CASSTHGTIGNTIYF.

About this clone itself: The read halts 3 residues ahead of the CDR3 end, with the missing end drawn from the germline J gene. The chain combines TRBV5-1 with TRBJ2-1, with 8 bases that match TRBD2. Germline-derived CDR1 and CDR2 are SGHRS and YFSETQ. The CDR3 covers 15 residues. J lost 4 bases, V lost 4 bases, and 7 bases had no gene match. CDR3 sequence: CASSVPGLVYNEQFF. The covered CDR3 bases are TGCGCCAGCAGCGTCCCGGGACTAGTTTACAATGAG. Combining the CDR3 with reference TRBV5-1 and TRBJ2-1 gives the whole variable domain KAGVTQTPRYLIKTRGQQVTLSCSPISGHRSVSWYQQTPGQGLQFLFEYFSETQRNKGNFPGRFSGRQFSNSRSEMNVSTLELGDSALYLCASSVPGLVYNEQFFGPGTRLTVL.

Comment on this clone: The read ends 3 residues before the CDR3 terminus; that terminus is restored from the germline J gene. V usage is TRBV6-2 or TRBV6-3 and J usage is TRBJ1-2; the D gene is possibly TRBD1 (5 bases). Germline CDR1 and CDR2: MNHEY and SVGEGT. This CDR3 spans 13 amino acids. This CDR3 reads CASSLAGIGGYTF. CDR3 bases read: TGTGCCAGCAGTTTAGCAGGGATTGGAGGC.

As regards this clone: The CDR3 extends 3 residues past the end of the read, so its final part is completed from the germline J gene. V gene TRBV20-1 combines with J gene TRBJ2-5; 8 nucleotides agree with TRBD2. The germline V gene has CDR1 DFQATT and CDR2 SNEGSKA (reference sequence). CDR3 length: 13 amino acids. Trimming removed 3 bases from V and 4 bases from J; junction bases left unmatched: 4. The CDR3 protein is CSASTGGVETQYF. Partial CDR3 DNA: TGCAGTGCTAGTACGGGAGGGGTAGAGACC.

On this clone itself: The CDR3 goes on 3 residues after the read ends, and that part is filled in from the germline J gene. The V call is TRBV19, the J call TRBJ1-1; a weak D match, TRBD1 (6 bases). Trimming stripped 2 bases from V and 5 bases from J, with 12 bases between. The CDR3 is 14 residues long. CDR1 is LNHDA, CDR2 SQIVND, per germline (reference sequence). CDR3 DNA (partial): TGTGCCAGTAGTATAAGCAGGGGAAGAACTGAA. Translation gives CASSISRGRTE. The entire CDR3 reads CASSISRGRTEAFF. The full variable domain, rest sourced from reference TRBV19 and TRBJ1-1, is DGGITQSPKYLFRKEGQNVTLSCEQNLNHDAMYWYRQDPGQGLRLIYYSQIVNDFQKGDIAEGYSVSREKKESFPLTVTSAQKNPTAFYLCASSISRGRTEAFFGQGTRLTVV.

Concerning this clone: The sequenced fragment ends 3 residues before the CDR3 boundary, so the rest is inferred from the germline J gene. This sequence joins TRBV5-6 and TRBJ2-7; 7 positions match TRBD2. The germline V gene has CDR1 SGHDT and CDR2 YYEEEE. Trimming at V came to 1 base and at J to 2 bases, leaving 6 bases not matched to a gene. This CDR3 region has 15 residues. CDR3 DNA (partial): TGTGCCAGCAGCTTGTCTCCGGGGGGTACCTACGAG. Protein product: CASSLSPGGTYE. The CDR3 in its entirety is CASSLSPGGTYEQYF.

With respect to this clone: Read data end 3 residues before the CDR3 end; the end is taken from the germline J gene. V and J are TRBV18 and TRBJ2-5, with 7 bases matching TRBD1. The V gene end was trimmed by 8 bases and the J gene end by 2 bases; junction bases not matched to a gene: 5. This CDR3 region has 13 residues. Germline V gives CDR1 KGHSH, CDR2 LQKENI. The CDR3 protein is CASHRQGQETQYF. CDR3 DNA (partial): TGTGCCAGCCACCGACAGGGTCAAGAGACC.